This T cell receptor beta chain was found in a study of OX40 agonist ivuxolimab in advanced cancers. Profiled with immunoSEQ multiplex PCR; TCRdb holds only in-frame clones, not every one. In the table there are about 46,000 clones, more than 85% of which are singletons. This clone qualifies as medium-sized. Germline V gives CDR1 KGHSH, CDR2 LQKENI. The CDR3 covers 20 residues. With 3 bases removed from V and 0 bases from J, the gap between germline ends came to 25 bases. Sequences were derived from CD4+ or CD8+ T cells sorted from blood, sampled in a trial of the OX40 agonist ivuxolimab. The V and J genes are TRBV18 and TRBJ2-3; no clear D. The clonotype comes from an adult with an advanced solid tumor such as melanoma, head and neck, liver or kidney cancer. The CDR3, as DNA: TGTGCCAGCTCACCCAGACAAGGAACGGGCGGTACTACTAGCACAGATACGCAGTATTTT. Its protein is CASSPRQGTGGTTSTDTQYF. The entire variable domain, with the rest obtained from reference TRBV18 and TRBJ2-3, is as follows: NAGVMQNPRHLVRRRGQEARLRCSPMKGHSHVYWYRQLPEEGLKFMVYLQKENIIDESGMPKERFSAEFPKEGPSILRIQQVVRGDSAAYFCASSPRQGTGGTTSTDTQYFGPGTRLTVL.